Reported below is one T cell receptor (beta chain). Its target antigen remains unknown. No much larger clonotype is one base removed from it; base qualities were not supplied. This record belongs to a study of T cell repertoires in cytomegalovirus infection (dated 2019 in TCRdb). Study-wide context: Peptide stimulations targeted recently identified HLA-C-restricted CMV epitopes, whose presentation resists viral immunomodulation, together with well-studied HLA-B-restricted epitopes. Because public TCR beta signatures pointed to carriage of CMV infection together with the matching HLA type, the HLA type of each donor mattered for the analysis. Results the study describes overall, beyond this receptor: In both this cohort and an independent roughly 350-donor cohort, the cumulative frequency of public TCR beta family members distinguished carriers of CMV infection plus the relevant HLA type. The ex vivo response was dominated by HLA-C-restricted CMV-specific TCR beta clonotypes, which also provided the single most frequent clonotype in two of eight donors.

The meaning of the sample's treatment or condition label: in vitro stimulation with specific CMV peptide epitopes to enrich CMV-specific T cells. Sequenced using an Illumina HiSeq 1500. TCRdb ran its own pipeline on the public reads, namely fastp trimming at Q25 and MiXCR clone calling, and kept in-frame beta chains. Rows with one shared CDR3 protein collapse into an entry with the most common genes and DNA. In this sample the table shows fewer than 900,000 distinct CDR3 sequences, 25% to 30% of which occur a single time. Around 14% of the sample is held by the ten biggest clonotypes. V is shortened by 3 bases, J by 5 bases, and the region joining them spans 20 bases. CDR1 and CDR2 (LNHDA, SQIVND) derive from the germline V gene (reference sequence). Inclusive of the bounding cysteine and phenylalanine, the CDR3 is 17 residues long. Only the CDR3 portion is preserved as DNA: 51 bases, with reading frame beginning at the first base.

The sample in question was cultured CD8+ T cells from PBMCs, obtained from culture after CMV antigen stimulation. This chain is built from TRBV19 and TRBJ2-1; the D gene is perhaps TRBD1 or TRBD2, as each covers 5 bases. The clonotype comes from a human donor in good health (CMV status not recorded). Some clones in this sample may be carry-over from other donors' samples. The DNA sequence reads TGTGCCAGTAGTATTTGGGAAAGGGAGTGGGACCACAATGAGCAGTTCTTC. Its amino acids are CASSIWEREWDHNEQFF.